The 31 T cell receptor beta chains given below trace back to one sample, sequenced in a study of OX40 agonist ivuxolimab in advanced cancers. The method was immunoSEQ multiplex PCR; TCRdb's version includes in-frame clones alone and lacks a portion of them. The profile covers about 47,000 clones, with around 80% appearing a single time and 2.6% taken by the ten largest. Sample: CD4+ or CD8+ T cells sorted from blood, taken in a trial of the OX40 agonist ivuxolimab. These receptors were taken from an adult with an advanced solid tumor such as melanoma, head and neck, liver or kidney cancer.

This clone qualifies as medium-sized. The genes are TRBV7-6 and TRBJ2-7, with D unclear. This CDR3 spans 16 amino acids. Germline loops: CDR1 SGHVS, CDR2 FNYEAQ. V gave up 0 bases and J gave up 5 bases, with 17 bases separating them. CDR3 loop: CASSLALSSSPNEQYF. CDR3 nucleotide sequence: TGTGCCAGCAGCTTAGCACTCTCCTCTTCTCCTAACGAGCAGTACTTC.

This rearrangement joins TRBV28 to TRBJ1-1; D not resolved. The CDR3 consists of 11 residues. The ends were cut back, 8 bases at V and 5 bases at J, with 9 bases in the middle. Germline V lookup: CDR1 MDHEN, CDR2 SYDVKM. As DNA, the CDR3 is TGTGCCAGCGCTACTCGAACTGAAGCTTTCTTT. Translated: CASATRTEAFF.

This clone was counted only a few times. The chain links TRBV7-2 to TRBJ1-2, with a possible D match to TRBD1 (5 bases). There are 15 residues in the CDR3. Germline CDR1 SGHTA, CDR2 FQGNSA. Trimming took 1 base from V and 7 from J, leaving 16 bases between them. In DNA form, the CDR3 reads TGTGCCAGCAGCTTAGATCCAGGGAGGGTGGCTGGCTACACCTTC. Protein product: CASSLDPGRVAGYTF.

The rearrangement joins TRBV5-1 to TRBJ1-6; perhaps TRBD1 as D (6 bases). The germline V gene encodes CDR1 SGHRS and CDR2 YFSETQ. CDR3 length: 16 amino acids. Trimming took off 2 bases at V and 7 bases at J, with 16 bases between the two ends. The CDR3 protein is CASSFGRGLENSPLHF. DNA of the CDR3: TGCGCCAGCAGCTTCGGCCGGGGGCTAGAGAATTCACCCCTCCACTTT.

The CDR3 nucleotides read TGTGCCAGCAGCCCTCTGGGGGAGCAGGACACTGAAGCTTTCTTT. As protein: CASSPLGEQDTEAFF. The chain carries TRBV9 and TRBJ1-1; D might be TRBD1 (5 bases). The CDR3 spans 15 residues. CDR1 is SGDLS and CDR2 is YYNGEE in the germline V gene. V gave up 4 bases and J gave up 3 bases, with 16 bases separating them.

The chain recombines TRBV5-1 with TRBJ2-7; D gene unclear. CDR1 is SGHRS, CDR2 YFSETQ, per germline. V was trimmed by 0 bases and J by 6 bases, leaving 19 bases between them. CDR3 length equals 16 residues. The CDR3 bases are TGCGCCAGCAGCTTGGAAAGGGTAGTCCTCGCCACCGAGCAGTACTTC. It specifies CASSLERVVLATEQYF. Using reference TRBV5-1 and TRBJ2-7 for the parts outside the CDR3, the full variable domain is KAGVTQTPRYLIKTRGQQVTLSCSPISGHRSVSWYQQTPGQGLQFLFEYFSETQRNKGNFPGRFSGRQFSNSRSEMNVSTLELGDSALYLCASSLERVVLATEQYFGPGTRLTVT.

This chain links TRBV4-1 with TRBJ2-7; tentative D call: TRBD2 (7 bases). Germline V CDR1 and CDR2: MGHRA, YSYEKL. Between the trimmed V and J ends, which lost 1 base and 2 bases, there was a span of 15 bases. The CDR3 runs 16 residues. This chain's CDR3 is CASSQGGGGGAYEQYF. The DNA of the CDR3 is TGCGCCAGCAGCCAAGGGGGAGGAGGGGGGGCCTACGAGCAGTACTTC.

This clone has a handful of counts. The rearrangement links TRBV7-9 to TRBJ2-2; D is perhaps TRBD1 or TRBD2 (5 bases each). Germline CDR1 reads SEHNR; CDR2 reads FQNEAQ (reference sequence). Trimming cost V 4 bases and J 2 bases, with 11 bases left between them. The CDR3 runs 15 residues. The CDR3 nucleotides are TGTGCCAGCAGCTCCACGGGGCAAAACACCGGGGAGCTGTTTTTT. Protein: CASSSTGQNTGELFF.

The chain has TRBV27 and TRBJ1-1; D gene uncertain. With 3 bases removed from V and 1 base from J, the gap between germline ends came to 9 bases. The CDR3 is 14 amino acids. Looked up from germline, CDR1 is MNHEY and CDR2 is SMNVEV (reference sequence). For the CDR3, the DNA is TGTGCCAGCAGTTTGACAATGCCGAACACTGAAGCTTTCTTT. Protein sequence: CASSLTMPNTEAFF.

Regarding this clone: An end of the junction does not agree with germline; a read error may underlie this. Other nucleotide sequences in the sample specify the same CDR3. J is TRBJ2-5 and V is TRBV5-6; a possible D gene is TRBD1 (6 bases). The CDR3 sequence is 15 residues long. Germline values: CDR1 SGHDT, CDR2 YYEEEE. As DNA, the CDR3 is TGCGCCAGCAGCTTGGTGTCAGGGGATCGAGAGACCCAGTACTTC. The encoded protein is CASSLVSGDRETQYF.

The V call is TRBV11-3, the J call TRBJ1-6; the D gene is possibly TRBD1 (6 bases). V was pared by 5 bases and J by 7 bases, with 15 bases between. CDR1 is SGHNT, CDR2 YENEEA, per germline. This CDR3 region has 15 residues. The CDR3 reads CASSHGQTLNSPLHF. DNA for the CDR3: TGTGCCAGCAGCCATGGACAGACACTCAATTCACCCCTCCACTTT. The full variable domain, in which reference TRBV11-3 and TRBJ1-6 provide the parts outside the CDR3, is EAGVVQSPRYKIIEKKQPVAFWCNPISGHNTLYWYLQNLGQGPELLIRYENEEAVDDSQLPKDRFSAERLKGVDSTLKIQPAELGDSAVYLCASSHGQTLNSPLHFGNGTRLTVT.

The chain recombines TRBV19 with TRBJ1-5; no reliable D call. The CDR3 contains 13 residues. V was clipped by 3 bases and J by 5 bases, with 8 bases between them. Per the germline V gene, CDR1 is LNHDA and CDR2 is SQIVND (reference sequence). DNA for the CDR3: TGTGCCAGTAGTATGGGCACTGATCAGCCCCAGCATTTT. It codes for CASSMGTDQPQHF.

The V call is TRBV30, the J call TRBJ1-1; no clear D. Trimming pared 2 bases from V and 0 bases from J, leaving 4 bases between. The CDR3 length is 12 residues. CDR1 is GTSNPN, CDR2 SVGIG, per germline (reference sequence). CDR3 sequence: CAWSPVNTEAFF. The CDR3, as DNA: TGTGCCTGGAGTCCAGTGAACACTGAAGCTTTCTTT.

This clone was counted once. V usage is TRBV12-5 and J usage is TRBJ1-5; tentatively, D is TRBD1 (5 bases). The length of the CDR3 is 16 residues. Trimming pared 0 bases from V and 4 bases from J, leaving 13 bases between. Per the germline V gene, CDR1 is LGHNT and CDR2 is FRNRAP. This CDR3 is CASGLVGFQGNQPQHF. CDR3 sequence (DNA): TGTGCTAGTGGTTTGGTTGGGTTCCAGGGTAATCAGCCCCAGCATTTT.

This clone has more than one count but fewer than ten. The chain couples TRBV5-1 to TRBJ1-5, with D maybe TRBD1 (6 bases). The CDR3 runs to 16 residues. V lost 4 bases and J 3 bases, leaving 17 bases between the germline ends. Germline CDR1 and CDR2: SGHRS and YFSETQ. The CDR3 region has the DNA TGCGCCAGCAGCGTCCTTCCACAGGGAAACAATCAGCCCCAGCATTTT. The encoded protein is CASSVLPQGNNQPQHF.

The chain's CDR3 is CASSWSDSTDTQYF. CDR3 nucleotides: TGTGCCAGCAGCTGGAGCGATAGCACAGATACGCAGTATTTT. This chain joins TRBV7-9 and TRBJ2-3, with no clear D. V lost 4 bases and J 0 bases, leaving 8 bases between the germline ends. CDR3 length: 14 residues. Germline CDR1 and CDR2: SEHNR and FQNEAQ (reference sequence).

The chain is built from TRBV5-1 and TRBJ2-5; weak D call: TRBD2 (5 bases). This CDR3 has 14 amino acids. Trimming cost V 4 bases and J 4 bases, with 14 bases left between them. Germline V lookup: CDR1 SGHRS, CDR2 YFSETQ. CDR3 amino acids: CASSRTGRGETQYF. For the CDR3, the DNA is TGCGCCAGCAGCCGGACGGGGAGAGGAGAGACCCAGTACTTC.

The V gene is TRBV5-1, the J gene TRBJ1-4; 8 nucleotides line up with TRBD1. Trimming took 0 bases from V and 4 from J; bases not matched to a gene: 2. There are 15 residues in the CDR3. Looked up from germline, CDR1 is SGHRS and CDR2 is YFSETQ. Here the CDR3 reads CASSLEDRVNEKLFF. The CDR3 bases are TGCGCCAGCAGCTTGGAGGACAGGGTTAATGAAAAACTGTTTTTT. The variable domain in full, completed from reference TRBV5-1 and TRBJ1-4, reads KAGVTQTPRYLIKTRGQQVTLSCSPISGHRSVSWYQQTPGQGLQFLFEYFSETQRNKGNFPGRFSGRQFSNSRSEMNVSTLELGDSALYLCASSLEDRVNEKLFFGSGTQLSVL.

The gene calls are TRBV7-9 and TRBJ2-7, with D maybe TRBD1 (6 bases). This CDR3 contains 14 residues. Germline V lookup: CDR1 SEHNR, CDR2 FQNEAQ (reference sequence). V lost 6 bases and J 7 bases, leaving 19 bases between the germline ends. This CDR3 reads CASSLMDRVGEQYF. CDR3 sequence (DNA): TGTGCCAGCAGTTTAATGGACAGAGTGGGTGAGCAGTACTTC.

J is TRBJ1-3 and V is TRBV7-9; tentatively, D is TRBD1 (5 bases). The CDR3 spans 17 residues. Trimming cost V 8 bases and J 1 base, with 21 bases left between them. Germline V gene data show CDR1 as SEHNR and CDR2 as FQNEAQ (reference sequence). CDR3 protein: CASSRAEVVHSGNTIYF. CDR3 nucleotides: TGTGCCAGCTCCAGGGCGGAGGTTGTTCATTCTGGAAACACCATATATTTT. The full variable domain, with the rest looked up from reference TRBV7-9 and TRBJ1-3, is DTGVSQNPRHKITKRGQNVTFRCDPISEHNRLYWYRQTLGQGPEFLTYFQNEAQLEKSRLLSDRFSAERPKGSFSTLEIQRTEQGDSAMYLCASSRAEVVHSGNTIYFGEGSWLTVV.

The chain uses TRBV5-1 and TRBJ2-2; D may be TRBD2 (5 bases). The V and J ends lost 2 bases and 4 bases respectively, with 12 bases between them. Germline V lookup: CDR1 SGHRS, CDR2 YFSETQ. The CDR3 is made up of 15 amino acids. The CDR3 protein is CASSFGDGGTGELFF. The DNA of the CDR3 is TGCGCCAGCAGCTTCGGCGACGGAGGCACCGGGGAGCTGTTTTTT.

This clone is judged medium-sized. CDR3 residues: CASSGTSGGSSYEQYF. For the CDR3, the DNA is TGTGCCAGCAGTGGGACTAGCGGGGGCAGCTCCTACGAGCAGTACTTC. The chain recombines TRBV6-1 with TRBJ2-7; 13 bases agree with TRBD2. The J segment lost 0 bases and the V segment lost 4 bases, leaving 3 bases of the junction unmatched. The CDR3 has 16 amino acids. Looked up from germline, CDR1 is MNHNS and CDR2 is SASEGT.

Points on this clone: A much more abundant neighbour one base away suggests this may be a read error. The CDR3 DNA sequence: TGCAGCGTAGGGACAAGCCGGGATTCACCCCTCCACTTT. It yields the protein CSVGTSRDSPLHF. The chain couples TRBV29-1 to TRBJ1-6, with D maybe TRBD1 (6 bases). The CDR3 sequence is 13 residues long. V shed 6 bases and J shed 8 bases, with 14 bases lying between them. The germline gives CDR1 SQVTM, CDR2 ANQGSEA.

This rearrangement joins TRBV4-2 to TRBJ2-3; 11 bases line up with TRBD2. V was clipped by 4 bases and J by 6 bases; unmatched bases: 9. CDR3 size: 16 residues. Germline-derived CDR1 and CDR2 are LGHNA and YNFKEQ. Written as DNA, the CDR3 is TGTGCCAGCAGCCCCCTCCTAGCGGGAGGAGCGGATACGCAGTATTTT. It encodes CASSPLLAGGADTQYF.

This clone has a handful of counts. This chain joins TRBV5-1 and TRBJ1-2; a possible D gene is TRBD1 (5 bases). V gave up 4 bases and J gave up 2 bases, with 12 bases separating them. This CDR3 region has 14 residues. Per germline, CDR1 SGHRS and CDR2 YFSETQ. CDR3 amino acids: CASSPGGGNYGYTF. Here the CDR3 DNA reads TGCGCCAGCAGCCCCGGCGGGGGGAACTATGGCTACACCTTC.

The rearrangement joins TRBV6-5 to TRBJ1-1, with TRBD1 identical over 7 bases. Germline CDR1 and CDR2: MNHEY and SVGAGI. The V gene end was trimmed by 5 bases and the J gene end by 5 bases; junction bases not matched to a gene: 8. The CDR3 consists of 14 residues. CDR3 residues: CASSALQGRTEAFF. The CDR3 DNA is TGTGCCAGCAGTGCCCTACAGGGGCGAACTGAAGCTTTCTTT.

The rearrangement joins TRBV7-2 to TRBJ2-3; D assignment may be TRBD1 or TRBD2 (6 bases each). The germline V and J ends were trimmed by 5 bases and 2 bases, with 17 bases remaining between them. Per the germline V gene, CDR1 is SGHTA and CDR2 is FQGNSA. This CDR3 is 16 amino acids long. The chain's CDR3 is CASSPGGRGNTDTQYF. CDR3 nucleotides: TGTGCCAGCAGCCCTGGGGGGCGGGGTAACACAGATACGCAGTATTTT.

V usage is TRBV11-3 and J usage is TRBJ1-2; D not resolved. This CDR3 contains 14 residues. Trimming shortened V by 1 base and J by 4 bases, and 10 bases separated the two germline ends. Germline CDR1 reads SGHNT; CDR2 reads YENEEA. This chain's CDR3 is CASSLAAKFYGYTF. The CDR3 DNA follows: TGTGCCAGCAGCTTAGCGGCTAAATTCTATGGCTACACCTTC.

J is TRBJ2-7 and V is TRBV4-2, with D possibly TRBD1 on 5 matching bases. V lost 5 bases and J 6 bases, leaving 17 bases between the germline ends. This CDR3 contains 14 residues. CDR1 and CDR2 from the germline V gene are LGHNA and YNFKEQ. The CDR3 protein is CASSLGQSGFEQYF. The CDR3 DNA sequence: TGTGCCAGCAGCTTGGGGCAGAGTGGGTTCGAGCAGTACTTC.

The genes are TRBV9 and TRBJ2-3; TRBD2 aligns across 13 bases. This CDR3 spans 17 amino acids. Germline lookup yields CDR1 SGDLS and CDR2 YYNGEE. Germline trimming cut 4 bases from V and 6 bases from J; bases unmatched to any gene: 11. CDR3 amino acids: CASSPGLAGTPPDTQYF. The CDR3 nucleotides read TGTGCCAGCAGCCCGGGACTAGCGGGAACCCCGCCGGATACGCAGTATTTT.

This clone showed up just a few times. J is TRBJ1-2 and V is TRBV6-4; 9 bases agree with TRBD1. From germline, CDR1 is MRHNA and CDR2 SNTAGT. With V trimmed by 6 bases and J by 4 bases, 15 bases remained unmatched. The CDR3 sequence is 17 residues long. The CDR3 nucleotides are TGTGCCAGCAGGGGAAGGGGACAGGGAGGGTCTCTCTATGGCTACACCTTC. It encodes CASRGRGQGGSLYGYTF.